Shown below are 29 T cell receptor beta chains from a single sample sequenced in a study of cytomegalovirus exposure and HLA in healthy donors. Using immunoSEQ multiplex PCR, the repertoire was profiled, and TCRdb retains in-frame clones only, with some absent. This table has some 120,000 clones, about 90% appearing once. What was sequenced was PBMCs. All receptors derive from a woman aged 18 to 35 in good health and CMV-seronegative.

This clone turned up a few times. The rearrangement joins TRBV30 to TRBJ1-2, with a possible D match to TRBD1 (5 bases). The ends were cut back, 4 bases at V and 4 bases at J, with 13 bases in the middle. The CDR3 length is 13 residues. Germline lookup yields CDR1 GTSNPN and CDR2 SVGIG (reference sequence). The CDR3 DNA reads as TGTGCCTGGAATCGGGGGATTGGCTATGGCTACACCTTC. It yields the protein CAWNRGIGYGYTF. The variable domain in full, completed from reference TRBV30 and TRBJ1-2, reads SQTIHQWPATLVQPVGSPLSLECTVEGTSNPNLYWYRQAAGRGLQLLFYSVGIGQISSEVPQNLSASRPQDRQFILSSKKLLLSDSGFYLCAWNRGIGYGYTFGSGTRLTVV.

This rearrangement joins TRBV28 to TRBJ2-7, with D possibly being TRBD2 (6 bases). V was shortened by 6 bases and J by 2 bases, with 11 bases between the two germline ends. The CDR3 spans 13 residues. Per the germline V gene, CDR1 is MDHEN and CDR2 is SYDVKM. The CDR3: CASSRRETYEQYF. The CDR3 DNA reads TGTGCCAGCAGCCGACGGGAGACCTACGAGCAGTACTTC.

V gene TRBV19 combines with J gene TRBJ2-5; TRBD1 agrees at 8 bases. The germline V gene has CDR1 LNHDA and CDR2 SQIVND (reference sequence). The CDR3 runs to 17 residues. Trimming cost V 1 base and J 5 bases; bases outside gene matches: 12. The CDR3 DNA sequence: TGTGCCAGTAGTATAGGTGGACAGGGAAAGTGGCGGGAGACCCAGTACTTC. Its translation: CASSIGGQGKWRETQYF.

This chain uses TRBV6-4 with TRBJ2-7; D call uncertain. The germline CDR1 and CDR2 sequences are MRHNA and SNTAGT. There are 12 residues in the CDR3. Deletions cut 4 bases from V and 3 bases from J, with 7 bases between. CDR3 amino acids: CASSGPVYEQYF. The CDR3 region has the DNA TGTGCCAGCAGTGGTCCCGTCTACGAGCAGTACTTC.

This clone showed up just a few times. The chain recombines TRBV28 with TRBJ2-1; 10 positions agree with TRBD2. This CDR3 contains 16 residues. CDR1 is MDHEN and CDR2 is SYDVKM in the germline V gene. J was trimmed by 7 bases and V by 2 bases; bases with no gene match: 8. The CDR3 here is CASSLVASGSRNEQFF. CDR3 in DNA: TGTGCCAGCAGTTTAGTGGCTAGCGGGAGTCGGAATGAGCAGTTCTTC. Based on the CDR3 plus reference TRBV28 and TRBJ2-1, the full variable domain is DVKVTQSSRYLVKRTGEKVFLECVQDMDHENMFWYRQDPGLGLRLIYFSYDVKMKEKGDIPEGYSVSREKKERFSLILESASTNQTSMYLCASSLVASGSRNEQFFGPGTRLTVL.

This chain connects TRBV2 to TRBJ1-1; TRBD1 agrees at 8 bases. Germline loops: CDR1 SNHLY, CDR2 FYNNEI. V shed 7 bases and J 0 bases; nucleotides not matched to a gene: 7. CDR3 size: 15 residues. This CDR3 reads CASKLDRALNTEAFF. The CDR3 DNA reads TGTGCCAGCAAATTGGACAGGGCACTGAACACTGAAGCTTTCTTT.

This clone was seen repeatedly, ten times or more. The chain carries TRBV27 and TRBJ1-5, with 9 bases lining up with TRBD1. Germline CDR1 reads MNHEY; CDR2 reads SMNVEV (reference sequence). J was trimmed by 5 bases and V by 0 bases; bases with no gene match: 5. CDR3 size: 16 residues. In nucleotides, the CDR3 is TGTGCCAGCAGTTTATCCGGGACAGGGATTTATCAGCCCCAGCATTTT. Translating gives CASSLSGTGIYQPQHF.

This clone occurred once. This chain links TRBV19 with TRBJ1-1; D perhaps matches TRBD1 (6 bases). Trimming shortened V by 6 bases and J by 1 base, and 12 bases separated the two germline ends. The CDR3 contains 14 residues. The V gene's germline CDR1 is LNHDA and CDR2 SQIVND (reference sequence). In nucleotides, the CDR3 is TGTGCCAGTAGACCTCCGACAGGGAACACTGAAGCTTTCTTT. This translates into CASRPPTGNTEAFF. The variable domain in full, completed from reference TRBV19 and TRBJ1-1, reads DGGITQSPKYLFRKEGQNVTLSCEQNLNHDAMYWYRQDPGQGLRLIYYSQIVNDFQKGDIAEGYSVSREKKESFPLTVTSAQKNPTAFYLCASRPPTGNTEAFFGQGTRLTVV.

This clone was observed once. This rearrangement joins TRBV7-9 to TRBJ2-3; D is ambiguous. The CDR3 loop spans 13 amino acids. In germline, CDR1 is SEHNR, CDR2 FQNEAQ (reference sequence). Between the trimmed V and J ends, which lost 5 bases and 6 bases, there was a span of 12 bases. CDR3 residues: CASSRESPDTQYF. CDR3 bases: TGTGCCAGCAGCCGAGAAAGTCCGGATACGCAGTATTTT.

The count of this clone is one. The genes are TRBV25-1 and TRBJ2-2, with D possibly being TRBD1 (6 bases). In germline, CDR1 is MGHDK, CDR2 SYGVNS. CDR3 size: 17 residues. The V end was cut by 2 bases, the J end by 3 bases, with 16 bases between. In nucleotides, the CDR3 is TGTGCCAGCAGTGAAAAATTGAGAACAGGGTACACCGGGGAGCTGTTTTTT. Translated: CASSEKLRTGYTGELFF.

The chain joins TRBV6-6 to TRBJ1-1, with no clear D. The germline CDR1 and CDR2 sequences are MNHNY and SVGAGI (reference sequence). Trimming took off 7 bases at V and 3 bases at J, with 15 bases between the two ends. The length of the CDR3 is 14 residues. The CDR3 region is CASTPLGGDTEAFF. The CDR3 DNA reads as TGTGCCAGCACCCCCTTGGGTGGAGACACTGAAGCTTTCTTT.

The DNA of the CDR3 is TGTGCCAGCAGCTTCAGGGTTCACACTGAAGCTTTCTTT. It encodes CASSFRVHTEAFF. The J gene is TRBJ1-1, the V gene TRBV11-3, with D possibly being TRBD1 (5 bases). Trimming left V 3 bases short and J 3 bases short, with 8 bases between. The germline CDR1 and CDR2 sequences are SGHNT and YENEEA. This CDR3 has 13 residues.

The chain has TRBV7-8 and TRBJ2-5, with a weak D call TRBD1 (6 bases). The CDR3 has 12 amino acids. Trimming stripped 8 bases from V and 2 bases from J, with 9 bases between. Germline CDR1 reads SGHVS; CDR2 reads FQNEAQ. This CDR3 reads CASGGGQETQYF. The CDR3 DNA is TGTGCCAGCGGGGGCGGACAAGAGACCCAGTACTTC.

The table lists this clone with a count of one. The chain recombines TRBV11-3 with TRBJ2-7, with D unresolved. CDR1 and CDR2 from the germline V gene are SGHNT and YENEEA. CDR3 length: 11 amino acids. Trimming removed 2 bases at V and 4 bases at J, with 3 bases between. The CDR3 sequence is CASSLIYEQYF. The DNA for the CDR3 is TGTGCCAGCAGCTTAATATACGAGCAGTACTTC.

The V gene is TRBV6-5, the J gene TRBJ2-3; 12 bases align to TRBD2. The germline V gene has CDR1 MNHEY and CDR2 SVGAGI. V lost 3 bases, J lost 6 bases, and 7 bases stayed unmatched. This CDR3 has 16 residues. The CDR3 DNA follows: TGTGCCAGCAGTTATACGACTAGCGGGAGACTGGATACGCAGTATTTT. Translated, it gives CASSYTTSGRLDTQYF.

The chain combines TRBV18 with TRBJ2-7, with TRBD1 as a possible D gene (5 bases). This CDR3 comprises 15 residues. Germline CDR1 KGHSH, CDR2 LQKENI. V gave up 3 bases and J gave up 7 bases, with 19 bases separating them. CDR3 nucleotides: TGTGCCAGCTCACCTCTCGGACAACCCTCTGAGGAGCAGTACTTC. This encodes CASSPLGQPSEEQYF.

This sequence joins TRBV9 and TRBJ2-5; D is perhaps TRBD2 (5 bases). The CDR3 covers 17 residues. V was trimmed by 3 bases and J by 3 bases, leaving 21 bases between them. Germline loops: CDR1 SGDLS, CDR2 YYNGEE. DNA of the CDR3: TGTGCCAGCAGCGCCCGAGAAATTCGGGGAGAGAAAGAGACCCAGTACTTC. This translates into CASSAREIRGEKETQYF.

The chain combines TRBV7-6 with TRBJ1-2, with D possibly TRBD1 on 6 matching bases. The CDR3 consists of 15 residues. Germline V CDR1 and CDR2: SGHVS, FNYEAQ. V shed 1 base and J shed 2 bases, with 11 bases lying between them. The CDR3 nucleotides are TGTGCCAGCAGCTTAGACGGGACACAGAACTATGGCTACACCTTC. It codes for CASSLDGTQNYGYTF.

The CDR3 here is CASSLGGMVIQYF. The CDR3 nucleotides read TGTGCCAGCAGCTTAGGGGGCATGGTAATTCAGTACTTC. The V gene is TRBV7-8, the J gene TRBJ2-4; D perhaps matches TRBD1 (5 bases). Per germline, CDR1 SGHVS and CDR2 FQNEAQ. V dropped 1 base and J dropped 10 bases, with 11 bases sitting between them. The length of the CDR3 is 13 residues.

The chain couples TRBV9 to TRBJ1-1, with 10 bases matching TRBD1. The CDR3 spans 16 residues. Per germline, CDR1 SGDLS and CDR2 YYNGEE. Unmatched junction bases numbered 7, after V lost 0 bases and J lost 5 bases. The CDR3 loop is CASSVGPGQGRTEAFF. The CDR3 nucleotides read TGTGCCAGCAGCGTAGGTCCGGGACAGGGGAGGACTGAAGCTTTCTTT. Full variable domain (missing parts from reference TRBV9 and TRBJ1-1): DSGVTQTPKHLITATGQRVTLRCSPRSGDLSVYWYQQSLDQGLQFLIQYYNGEERAKGNILERFSAQQFPDLHSELNLSSLELGDSALYFCASSVGPGQGRTEAFFGQGTRLTVV.

This clone was observed a few times. The V gene is TRBV5-4, the J gene TRBJ1-2; 8 bases fit TRBD1. CDR1 SGHNT and CDR2 YYREEE come from the germline V gene (reference sequence). The trim removed 3 bases at V and 6 bases at J, leaving 10 bases unmatched. The CDR3 contains 15 residues. The CDR3 is CASSSGQGAAHGYTF. The CDR3 nucleotides read TGTGCCAGCAGCTCGGGGCAGGGGGCGGCCCATGGCTACACCTTC.

V and J are TRBV4-1 and TRBJ2-1; TRBD2 might be the D (5 bases). V shed 0 bases and J shed 3 bases, with 21 bases lying between them. This CDR3 has 19 residues. Per the germline V gene, CDR1 is MGHRA and CDR2 is YSYEKL. The CDR3 bases are TGCGCCAGCAGCCAAGATCCCGCGAGCGGTCCCTCAGTCTACAATGAGCAGTTCTTC. Translated: CASSQDPASGPSVYNEQFF.

The V and J genes are TRBV5-4 and TRBJ2-6, with a weak D call TRBD1 (5 bases). With 0 bases removed from V and 4 bases from J, the gap between germline ends came to 8 bases. The germline V gene has CDR1 SGHNT and CDR2 YYREEE (reference sequence). CDR3 length: 15 amino acids. The CDR3 region has the DNA TGTGCCAGCAGCTTGGAAGGGGTAGGGGCCAACGTCCTGACTTTC. Amino acid sequence: CASSLEGVGANVLTF.

CDR3 sequence: CASSYSGPDSQDGYTF. CDR3 bases: TGTGCCAGCAGTTACTCGGGACCGGACAGCCAGGATGGCTACACCTTC. This sequence joins TRBV6-5 and TRBJ1-2, with a tentative D call TRBD1 (6 bases). The V gene lost 0 bases and the J gene lost 6 bases, with 17 bases spanning the gap. In germline, CDR1 is MNHEY, CDR2 SVGAGI. There are 16 residues in the CDR3.

This rearrangement joins TRBV2 to TRBJ2-1; D unresolved. The V end was cut by 4 bases, the J end by 5 bases, with 9 bases between. CDR1 and CDR2 (germline): SNHLY, FYNNEI. CDR3 length: 13 amino acids. The CDR3 loop is CASSVRRDNEQFF. In DNA form, the CDR3 reads TGTGCCAGCAGTGTACGTCGGGACAATGAGCAGTTCTTC. Supplemented by reference TRBV2 and TRBJ2-1, the full variable domain reads EPEVTQTPSHQVTQMGQEVILRCVPISNHLYFYWYRQILGQKVEFLVSFYNNEISEKSEIFDDQFSVERPDGSNFTLKIRSTKLEDSAMYFCASSVRRDNEQFFGPGTRLTVL.

This sequence joins TRBV28 and TRBJ1-5; D might be TRBD1 (5 bases). There are 15 residues in the CDR3. CDR1 is MDHEN and CDR2 is SYDVKM in the germline V gene. The V end was cut by 3 bases, the J end by 5 bases, with 14 bases between. This CDR3 is CASSFRTSEDQPQHF. As DNA, the CDR3 is TGTGCCAGCAGTTTTCGGACAAGTGAGGATCAGCCCCAGCATTTT.

J is TRBJ2-5 and V is TRBV27, with 10 nucleotides matching TRBD2. CDR3 length: 15 amino acids. Germline V gene data show CDR1 as MNHEY and CDR2 as SMNVEV (reference sequence). J was trimmed by 7 bases and V by 6 bases; bases with no gene match: 11. The CDR3 nucleotides are TGTGCCAGCAGAGTCTCCGGGACTAGCGATCGGACCCAGTACTTC. It codes for CASRVSGTSDRTQYF.

The chain joins TRBV7-2 to TRBJ2-7; the match to TRBD2 covers 9 bases. J was trimmed by 2 bases and V by 1 base; bases with no gene match: 3. Germline V gene sequence: CDR1 SGHTA, CDR2 FQGNSA. This CDR3 comprises 15 residues. The CDR3 reads CASSLGLAGTYEQYF. Written as DNA, the CDR3 is TGTGCCAGCAGCTTAGGGCTAGCGGGGACCTACGAGCAGTACTTC.

The chain recombines TRBV28 with TRBJ2-1; no clear D. Trimming pared 5 bases from V and 0 bases from J, leaving 14 bases between. The CDR3 consists of 16 residues. The germline V gene encodes CDR1 MDHEN and CDR2 SYDVKM. DNA for the CDR3: TGTGCCAGCAGTCTAAACCCTAGGTACTCCTACAATGAGCAGTTCTTC. Residues: CASSLNPRYSYNEQFF.